This T cell receptor (beta chain) was found in a study of cytomegalovirus exposure and HLA in healthy donors. Points from the study as a whole: Cytomegalovirus association was listed for about 170 TCR beta chains.

A multiplex PCR was run with 60 Vbeta primers and 13 Jbeta primers. This table comes from immunoSEQ multiplex PCR, and its TCRdb copy is limited to in-frame clones, with some not included. Here the sample spans fewer than 250,000 clones, about 86% being singletons. V was pared by 1 base and J by 5 bases, with 11 bases between. Germline-derived CDR1 and CDR2 are SGHVS and FQNEAQ. The CDR3 covers 14 residues. As to this clone: Its antigen is unidentified.

The origin of this receptor is a man aged 40-55 years in good health and CMV-seropositive. The chain combines TRBV7-8 with TRBJ1-1; tentatively, D is TRBD1 (5 bases). Material for sequencing was PBMCs. CDR3 sequence reads: CASSLDRGNTEAFF. The CDR3 DNA sequence: TGTGCCAGCAGCTTAGATCGGGGGAATACTGAAGCTTTCTTT.